Here is one T cell receptor beta chain with its context. Using immunoSEQ multiplex PCR, the repertoire was profiled, and TCRdb retains in-frame clones only, with some absent. This sample has some 36,000 clones, with 80% to 90% found just once. The V gene's germline CDR1 is SGHRS and CDR2 YFSETQ. The CDR3 spans 15 residues. V was clipped by 0 bases and J by 5 bases, with 14 bases between them. These data originate in a study of T cells in localized non-small cell lung cancer. The sequence derives from a male donor aged 60 or over with stage II lung adenocarcinoma. J is TRBJ1-1 and V is TRBV5-1, with a possible D match to TRBD1 (5 bases). Sample: peripheral blood mononuclear cells, taken before any cancer treatment. CDR3: CASSLVGGTVTEAFF. In DNA form, the CDR3 reads TGCGCCAGCAGCTTGGTCGGGGGAACGGTGACTGAAGCTTTCTTT.